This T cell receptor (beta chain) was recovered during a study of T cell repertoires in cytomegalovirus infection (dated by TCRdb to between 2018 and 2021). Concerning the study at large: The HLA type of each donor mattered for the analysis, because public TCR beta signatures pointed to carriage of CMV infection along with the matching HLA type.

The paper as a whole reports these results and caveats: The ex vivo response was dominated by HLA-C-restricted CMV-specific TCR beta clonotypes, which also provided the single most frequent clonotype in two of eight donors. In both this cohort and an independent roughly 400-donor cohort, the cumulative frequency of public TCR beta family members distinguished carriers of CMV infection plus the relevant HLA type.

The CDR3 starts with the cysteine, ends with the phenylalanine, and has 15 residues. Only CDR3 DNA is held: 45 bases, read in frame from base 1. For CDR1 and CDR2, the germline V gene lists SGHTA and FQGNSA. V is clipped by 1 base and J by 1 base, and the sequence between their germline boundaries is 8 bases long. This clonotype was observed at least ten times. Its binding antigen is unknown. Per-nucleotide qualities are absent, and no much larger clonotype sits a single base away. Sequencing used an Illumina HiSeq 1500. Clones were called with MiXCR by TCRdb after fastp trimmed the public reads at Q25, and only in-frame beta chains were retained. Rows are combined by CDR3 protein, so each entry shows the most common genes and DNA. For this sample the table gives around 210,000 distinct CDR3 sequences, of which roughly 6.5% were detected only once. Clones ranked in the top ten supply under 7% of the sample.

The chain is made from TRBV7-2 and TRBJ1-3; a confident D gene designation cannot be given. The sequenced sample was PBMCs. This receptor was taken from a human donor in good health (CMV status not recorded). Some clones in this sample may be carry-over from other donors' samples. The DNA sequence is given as TGTGCCAGCAGCTTAGAGGCGACATCTGGAAACACCATATATTTT. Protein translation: CASSLEATSGNTIYF.